This T cell receptor beta chain came from a study of graft-versus-host responses after intestinal transplantation. Study conclusions and caveats: The study found high graft-versus-host to host-versus-graft clonal ratios in allografts of patients with graft-donor T cell macrochimerism.

As to this clone: Its specificity is not known.

Libraries were prepared by immunoSEQ multiplex PCR; TCRdb keeps only in-frame clonotypes and omits some of them. Among some 7,200 clones listed, about 63% were seen once. From the graft tissue, intraepithelial and lamina propria lymphocytes were released through processing. Per germline, CDR1 LNHDA and CDR2 SQIVND (reference sequence). This CDR3 comprises 14 residues. V dropped 5 bases and J dropped 3; count of bases not matched to a gene: 4. This sample comprised ileum tissue, obtained around 8 weeks after transplant. This chain uses TRBV19 with TRBJ1-1; TRBD1 matches 9 bases. The sequence came from a human patient who received an intestinal transplant, so some T cells may come from the graft donor. The CDR3 loop is CASSVRTGDTEAFF. CDR3 DNA sequence: TGTGCCAGTAGTGTCCGGACAGGGGACACTGAAGCTTTCTTT.